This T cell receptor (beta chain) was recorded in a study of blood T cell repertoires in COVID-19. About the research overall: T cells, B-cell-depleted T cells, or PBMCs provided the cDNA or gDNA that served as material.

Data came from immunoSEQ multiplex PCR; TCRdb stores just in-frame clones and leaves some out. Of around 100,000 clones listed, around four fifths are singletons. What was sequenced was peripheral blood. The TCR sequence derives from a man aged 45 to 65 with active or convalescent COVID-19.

The CDR3 bases are TGTGCCAGCAGTTTAGCCCTGAATTCACCCCTCCACTTT. This encodes CASSLALNSPLHF. The chain uses TRBV12-3 or TRBV12-4 and TRBJ1-6, with no clear D. The CDR3 totals 13 residues. V was trimmed by 0 bases and J by 7 bases, leaving 4 bases between them.